This paragraph covers one T cell receptor beta chain sequence. Its antigen is as yet unknown. This sample was taken from a study of T cell clones after liver transplantation. Study-wide context: In this trial, immunosuppression withdrawal was attempted within 2 years of liver transplant. Until 12-24 months post-transplant, subjects got standard immunosuppression and no induction. Whole-study results and caveats: Post-transplant, graft-donor-reactive CD4 TCRbeta sequences in blood dropped significantly in most of the 8 subjects.

Germline V gene lookup returns CDR1 MDHEN and CDR2 SYDVKM. The CDR3 is 14 residues long. V was pared by 8 bases and J by 6 bases, with 19 bases between. Sequenced by immunoSEQ multiplex PCR; TCRdb stores in-frame clones only, minus some. The sample shows tens of thousands of clones, 80% of them seen only once. Sequenced here: CD4+ T cells from blood, sampled 12 months after liver transplant. The TCR originated in a human patient who received a liver transplant. Some of the T cells may derive from the graft donor. The chain couples TRBV28 to TRBJ1-1; maybe TRBD1 (5 bases). The CDR3 DNA sequence: TGTGCCAGCCGCCGCGGGGGGAAGGACGCTGAAGCTTTCTTT. It codes for CASRRGGKDAEAFF.